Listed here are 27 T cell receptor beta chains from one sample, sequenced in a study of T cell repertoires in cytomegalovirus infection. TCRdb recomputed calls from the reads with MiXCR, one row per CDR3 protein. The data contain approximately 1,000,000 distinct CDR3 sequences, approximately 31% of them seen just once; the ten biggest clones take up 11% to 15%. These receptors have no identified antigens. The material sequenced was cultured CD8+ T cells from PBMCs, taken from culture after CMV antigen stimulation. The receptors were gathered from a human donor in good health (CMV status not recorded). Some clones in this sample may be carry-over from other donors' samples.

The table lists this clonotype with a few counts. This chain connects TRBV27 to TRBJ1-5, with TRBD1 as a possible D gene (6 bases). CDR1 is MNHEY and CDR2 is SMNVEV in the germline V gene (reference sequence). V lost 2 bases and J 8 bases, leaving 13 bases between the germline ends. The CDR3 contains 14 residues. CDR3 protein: CASSLRGGVKPQHF. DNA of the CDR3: TGTGCCAGCAGTTTAAGGGGGGGTGTAAAGCCCCAGCATTTT.

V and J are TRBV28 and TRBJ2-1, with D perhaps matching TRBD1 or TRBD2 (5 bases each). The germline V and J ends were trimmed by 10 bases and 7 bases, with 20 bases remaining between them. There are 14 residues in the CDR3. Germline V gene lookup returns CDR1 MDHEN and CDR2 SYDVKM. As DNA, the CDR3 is TGTGCCACCACCTTGGGACCGCACAAAAATGAGCAGTTCTTC. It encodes CATTLGPHKNEQFF.

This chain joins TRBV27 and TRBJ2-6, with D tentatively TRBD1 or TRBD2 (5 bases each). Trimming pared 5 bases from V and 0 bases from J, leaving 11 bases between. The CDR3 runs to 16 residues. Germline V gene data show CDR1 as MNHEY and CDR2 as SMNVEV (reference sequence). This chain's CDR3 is CASSEGPPSGANVLTF. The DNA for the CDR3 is TGTGCCAGCAGTGAGGGACCGCCCTCTGGGGCCAACGTCCTGACTTTC.

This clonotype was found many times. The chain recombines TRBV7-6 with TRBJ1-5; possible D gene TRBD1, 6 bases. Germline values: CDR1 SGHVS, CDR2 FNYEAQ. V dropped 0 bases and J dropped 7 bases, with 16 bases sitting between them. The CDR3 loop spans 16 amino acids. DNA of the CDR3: TGTGCCAGCAGCTTAGCGGGGGGTACAGGGCGACAGCCCCAGCATTTT. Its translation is CASSLAGGTGRQPQHF.

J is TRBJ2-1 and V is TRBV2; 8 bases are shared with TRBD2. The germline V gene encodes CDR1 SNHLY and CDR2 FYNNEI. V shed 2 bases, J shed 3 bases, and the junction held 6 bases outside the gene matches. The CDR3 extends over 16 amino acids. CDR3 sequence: CASSEWRGAVYNEQFF. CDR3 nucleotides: TGTGCCAGCAGTGAATGGCGGGGGGCCGTCTACAATGAGCAGTTCTTC.

In DNA form, the CDR3 reads TGTGCCAGCAGCCAACTAGCGGGGAGCTCCTACGAGCAGTACGTC. This gives the protein CASSQLAGSSYEQYV. J is TRBJ2-7 and V is TRBV5-6; 10 bases are shared with TRBD2. The CDR3 has 15 residues. The germline V gene has CDR1 SGHDT and CDR2 YYEEEE. The junction had 4 bases not matched to a gene; V was cut back by 4 bases and J by 0 bases.

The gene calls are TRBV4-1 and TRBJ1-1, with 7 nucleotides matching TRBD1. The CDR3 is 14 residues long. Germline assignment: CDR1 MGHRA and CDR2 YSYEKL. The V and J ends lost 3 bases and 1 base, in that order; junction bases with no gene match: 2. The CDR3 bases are TGCGCCAGCAGCCACAGGGGGGAGAACACTGAAGCTTTCTTT. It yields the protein CASSHRGENTEAFF.

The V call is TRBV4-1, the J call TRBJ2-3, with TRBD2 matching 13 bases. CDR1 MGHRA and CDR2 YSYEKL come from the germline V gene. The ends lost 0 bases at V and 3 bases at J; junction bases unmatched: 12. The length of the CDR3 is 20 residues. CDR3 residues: CASSQEEKRLAGGLTDTQYF. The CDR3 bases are TGCGCCAGCAGCCAAGAAGAAAAGAGACTAGCGGGGGGATTGACAGATACGCAGTATTTT.

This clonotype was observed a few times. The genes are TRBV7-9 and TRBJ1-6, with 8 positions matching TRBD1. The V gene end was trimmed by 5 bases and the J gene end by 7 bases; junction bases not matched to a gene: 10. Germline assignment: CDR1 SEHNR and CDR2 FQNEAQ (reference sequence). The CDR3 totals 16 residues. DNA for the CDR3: TGTGCCAGCAGCCTATCCCAGGGGGCTAGAAATTCACCCCTCCACTTT. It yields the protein CASSLSQGARNSPLHF.

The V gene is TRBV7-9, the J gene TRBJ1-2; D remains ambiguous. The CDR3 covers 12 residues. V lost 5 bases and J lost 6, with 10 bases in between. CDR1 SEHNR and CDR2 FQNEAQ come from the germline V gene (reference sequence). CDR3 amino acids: CASSPRVDGYTF. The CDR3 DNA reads TGTGCCAGCAGCCCTCGGGTGGATGGCTACACCTTC.

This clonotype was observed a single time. The CDR3 DNA is TGTGCCACCAGTGATTTTGGGGACAGCAAAACGCCCCAGCATTTT. Translation: CATSDFGDSKTPQHF. The chain links TRBV24-1 to TRBJ1-5; 7 nucleotides agree with TRBD1. V gave up 1 base and J gave up 9 bases; unmatched junction bases: 8. CDR3 size: 15 residues. CDR1 is KGHDR, CDR2 SFDVKD, per germline.

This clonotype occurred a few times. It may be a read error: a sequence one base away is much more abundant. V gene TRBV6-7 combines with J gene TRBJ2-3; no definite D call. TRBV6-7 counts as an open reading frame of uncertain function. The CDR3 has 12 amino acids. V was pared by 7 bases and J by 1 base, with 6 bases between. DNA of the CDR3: TGTGCCAGCAACCGGGGCACAGATACGCAGTATTTT. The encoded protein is CASNRGTDTQYF.

The CDR3: CATIFSGGMKEQFF. The CDR3 nucleotides read TGTGCCACCATATTTAGCGGGGGGATGAAGGAGCAGTTCTTC. The rearrangement joins TRBV6-2 or TRBV6-3 to TRBJ2-1; 10 nucleotides line up with TRBD2. The germline V gene has CDR1 MNHEY and CDR2 SVGEGT. This CDR3 is built from 14 residues. V shed 10 bases, J shed 10 bases, and the junction held 13 bases outside the gene matches.

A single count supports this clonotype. The CDR3 loop is CASIRLARDTQYF. CDR3 DNA: TGTGCCAGCATCCGACTAGCAAGGGATACGCAGTATTTT. V and J are TRBV7-9 and TRBJ2-3; TRBD2 aligns across 7 bases. CDR1 SEHNR and CDR2 FQNEAQ come from the germline V gene (reference sequence). The trim removed 7 bases at V and 6 bases at J, leaving 7 bases unmatched. The CDR3 contains 13 residues. Looking up the rest from reference TRBV7-9 and TRBJ2-3 gives the full variable domain: DTGVSQNPRHKITKRGQNVTFRCDPISEHNRLYWYRQTLGQGPEFLTYFQNEAQLEKSRLLSDRFSAERPKGSFSTLEIQRTEQGDSAMYLCASIRLARDTQYFGPGTRLTVL.

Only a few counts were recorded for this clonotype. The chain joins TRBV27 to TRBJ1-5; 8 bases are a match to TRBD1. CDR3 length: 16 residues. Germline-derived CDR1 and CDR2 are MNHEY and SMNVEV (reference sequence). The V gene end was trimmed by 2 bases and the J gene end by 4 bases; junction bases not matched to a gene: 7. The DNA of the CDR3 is TGTGCCAGCAGTTTAGACCGACAGGGGCTGAATCAGCCCCAGCATTTT. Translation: CASSLDRQGLNQPQHF.

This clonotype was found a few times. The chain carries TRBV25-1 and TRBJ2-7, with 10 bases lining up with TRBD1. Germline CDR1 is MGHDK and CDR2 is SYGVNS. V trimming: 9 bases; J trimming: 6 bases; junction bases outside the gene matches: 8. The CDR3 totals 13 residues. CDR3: CASSSGQGLEQYV. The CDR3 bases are TGTGCCAGTTCATCGGGACAGGGGCTCGAGCAGTACGTC.

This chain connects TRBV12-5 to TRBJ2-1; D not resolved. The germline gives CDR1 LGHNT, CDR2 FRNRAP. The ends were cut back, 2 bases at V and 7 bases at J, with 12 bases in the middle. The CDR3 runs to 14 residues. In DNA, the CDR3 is TGTGCTAGTGGTTTGCCCCCGACGGAAAATGAGCAGTTCTTC. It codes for CASGLPPTENEQFF.

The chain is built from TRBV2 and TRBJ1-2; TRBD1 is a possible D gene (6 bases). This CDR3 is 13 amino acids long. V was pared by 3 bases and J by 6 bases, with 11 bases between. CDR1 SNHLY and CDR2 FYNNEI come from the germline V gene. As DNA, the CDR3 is TGTGCCAGCAGTGATGCAGGGGCGGATGGCTACACCTTC. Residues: CASSDAGADGYTF.

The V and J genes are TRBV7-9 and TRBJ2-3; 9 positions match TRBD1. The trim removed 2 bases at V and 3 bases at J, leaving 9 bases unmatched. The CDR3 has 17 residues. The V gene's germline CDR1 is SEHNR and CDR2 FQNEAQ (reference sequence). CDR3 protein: CASSLIRGQGPTDTQYF. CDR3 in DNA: TGTGCCAGCAGCTTAATTCGAGGACAGGGGCCAACAGATACGCAGTATTTT. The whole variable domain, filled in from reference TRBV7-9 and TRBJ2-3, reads DTGVSQNPRHKITKRGQNVTFRCDPISEHNRLYWYRQTLGQGPEFLTYFQNEAQLEKSRLLSDRFSAERPKGSFSTLEIQRTEQGDSAMYLCASSLIRGQGPTDTQYFGPGTRLTVL.

CDR3 nucleotide sequence: TGTGCCAGCAGCCCCTGGACTAAAGGACCATCAGGGGTCTTTGAACAGTTCTTC. As protein: CASSPWTKGPSGVFEQFF. The chain combines TRBV14 with TRBJ2-1; either TRBD1 or TRBD2 may fit D (6 bases each). The CDR3 runs 18 residues. V lost 4 bases to trimming and J lost 13 bases, with 32 bases between them. The germline V gene encodes CDR1 SGHDN and CDR2 FVKESK.

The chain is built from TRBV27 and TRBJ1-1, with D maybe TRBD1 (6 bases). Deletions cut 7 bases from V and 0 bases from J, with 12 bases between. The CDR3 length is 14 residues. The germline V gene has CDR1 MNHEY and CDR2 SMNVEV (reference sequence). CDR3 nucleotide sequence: TGTGCCAGCACCCCGGGACATATGAACACTGAAGCTTTCTTT. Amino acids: CASTPGHMNTEAFF.

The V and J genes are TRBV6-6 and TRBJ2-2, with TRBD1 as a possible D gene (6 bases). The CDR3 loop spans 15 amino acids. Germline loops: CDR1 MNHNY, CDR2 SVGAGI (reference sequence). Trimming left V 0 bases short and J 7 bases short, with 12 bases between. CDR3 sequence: CASSYSVSGDGELFF. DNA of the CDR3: TGTGCCAGCAGTTACTCGGTATCAGGGGACGGGGAGCTGTTTTTT.

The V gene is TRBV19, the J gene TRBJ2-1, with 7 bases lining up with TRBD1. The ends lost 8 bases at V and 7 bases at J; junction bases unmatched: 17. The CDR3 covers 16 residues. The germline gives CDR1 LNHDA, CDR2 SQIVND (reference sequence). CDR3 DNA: TGTGCCAGTTTGTTGTTAGGACAGGTCCCTCCAAATGAGCAGTTCTTC. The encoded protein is CASLLLGQVPPNEQFF.

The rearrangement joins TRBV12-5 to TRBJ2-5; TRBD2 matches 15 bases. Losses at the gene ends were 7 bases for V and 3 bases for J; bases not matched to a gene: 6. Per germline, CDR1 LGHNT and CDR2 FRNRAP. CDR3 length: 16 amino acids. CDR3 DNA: TGTGCTAGTGAGTGGACTAGCGGGGGGGAGAAAGAGACCCAGTACTTC. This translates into CASEWTSGGEKETQYF. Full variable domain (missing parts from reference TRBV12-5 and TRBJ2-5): DARVTQTPRHKVTEMGQEVTMRCQPILGHNTVFWYRQTMMQGLELLAYFRNRAPLDDSGMPKDRFSAEMPDATLATLKIQPSEPRDSAVYFCASEWTSGGEKETQYFGPGTRLLVL.

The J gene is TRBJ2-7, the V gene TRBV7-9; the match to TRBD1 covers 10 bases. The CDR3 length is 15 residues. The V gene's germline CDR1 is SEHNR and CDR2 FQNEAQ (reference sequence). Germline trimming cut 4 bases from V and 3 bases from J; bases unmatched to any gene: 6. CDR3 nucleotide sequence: TGTGCCAGCAGCTACCGGGACAGGGGCGACTACGAGCAGTACTTC. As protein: CASSYRDRGDYEQYF.

The CDR3 sequence: CASSFSRGDGYTF. The CDR3 DNA reads TGTGCCAGCAGCTTCTCCAGGGGCGATGGCTACACCTTC. This sequence joins TRBV7-9 and TRBJ1-2; TRBD1 might be the D (6 bases). V was shortened by 3 bases and J by 6 bases, with 11 bases between the two germline ends. The CDR3 contains 13 residues. The germline CDR1 and CDR2 sequences are SEHNR and FQNEAQ (reference sequence).

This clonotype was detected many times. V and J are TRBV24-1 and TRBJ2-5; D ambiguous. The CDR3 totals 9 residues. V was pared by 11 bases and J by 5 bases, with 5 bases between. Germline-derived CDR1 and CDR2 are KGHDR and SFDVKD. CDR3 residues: CAIWETQYF. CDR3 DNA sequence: TGTGCCATCTGGGAGACCCAGTACTTC.